This is a list of T cell receptor beta chains from one sample in a study of blood T cell repertoires in COVID-19. Data came from immunoSEQ multiplex PCR; TCRdb stores just in-frame clones and leaves some out. The sample consists of about 200,000 clones, about 90% of them appearing once. The sequencing input was PBMCs or T cells enriched from blood (not recorded which). Receptors were obtained from a woman in her thirties with acute COVID-19. Each CDR3 is given with its conserved first and last residue. Each record gives: V gene, J gene, clone size, D gene, CDR3 length, CDR3 DNA, CDR3 protein. A D gene is named only where the DNA matches it firmly. Clone size is stated in some rows and not others, as once, few, many or a class when expanded.

TRBV5-6	TRBJ1-4	.	.	16	TGTGCCAGCAGCTTGCTAGGCTACCGCGATAATGAAAAACTGTTTTTT	CASSLLGYRDNEKLFF
TRBV14	TRBJ1-2	.	TRBD1	16	TGTGCCAGCAGCCCCGCTTCCACAGGGGCGATCTATGGCTACACCTTC	CASSPASTGAIYGYTF
TRBV30	TRBJ1-1	once	TRBD1	13	TGTGCCTGGGCCAGGGGGCTTGGCACTGAAGCTTTCTTT	CAWARGLGTEAFF
TRBV5-6	TRBJ2-4	.	.	15	TGTGCCAGCAGCTTAACGACAGCCGCTAAAAACATTCAGTACTTC	CASSLTTAAKNIQYF
TRBV29-1	TRBJ1-4	.	.	12	TGCAGCGTTGTAGTTACAGGAGAAAAACTGTTTTTT	CSVVVTGEKLFF
TRBV6-5	TRBJ1-2	.	TRBD1	14	TGTGCCAGCAGCTGGGACAGGGGGCCCTATGGCTACACCTTC	CASSWDRGPYGYTF
TRBV5-1	TRBJ1-1	.	.	14	TGCGCCAGCAGCTTGGTGGCCAGGGACACTGAAGCTTTCTTT	CASSLVARDTEAFF
TRBV2	TRBJ2-7	.	TRBD2	15	TGTGCCAGCAGTGATGCGGGGGTTGTGGGGTATGAGCAGTACTTC	CASSDAGVVGYEQYF
TRBV4-2	TRBJ2-3	once	TRBD2	14	TGTGCCAGCAGCCGTAGCGGGGGGTTCGATACGCAGTATTTT	CASSRSGGFDTQYF
TRBV7-2	TRBJ2-6	.	.	16	TGTGCCAGCAGCTTAGGGACAGCGTCTGGGGCCAACGTCCTGACTTTC	CASSLGTASGANVLTF
TRBV25-1	TRBJ1-6	once	.	14	TGTGCCAGCAGCCCTCGTCTGCCTCGGTCACCCCTCCACTTT	CASSPRLPRSPLHF
TRBV20-1	TRBJ1-6	few	TRBD1	11	TGCAGTGCTTTTACAGGGGCACCCCTCCACTTT	CSAFTGAPLHF
TRBV11-2	TRBJ1-1	.	.	13	TGTGCCAGCAGCTTTGGCAAATACACTGAAGCTTTCTTT	CASSFGKYTEAFF
TRBV5-6	TRBJ2-7	.	TRBD1	14	TGTGCCAGCAGCCTGGGGACAGGGGTCTACGAGCAGTACTTC	CASSLGTGVYEQYF
TRBV19	TRBJ1-1	.	.	12	TGTGCCGTTTTCACACCCAACACTGAAGCTTTCTTT	CAVFTPNTEAFF
TRBV15	TRBJ1-2	.	TRBD1	14	TGTGCCACCAGCTCCCGACAGGGGCTATATGGCTACACCTTC	CATSSRQGLYGYTF
TRBV3-1/TRBV3-2	TRBJ2-1	.	.	18	TGTGCCAGCAGCCAAGACCGGAAGGGGCTCCCCCAATACAATGAGCAGTTCTTC	CASSQDRKGLPQYNEQFF
TRBV4-1	TRBJ1-5	.	.	15	TGCGCCAGCAGCCTAAGGGGGGGAAGCAATCAGCCCCAGCATTTT	CASSLRGGSNQPQHF
TRBV5-5	TRBJ1-2	.	.	14	TGTGCCAGCAGCTTGAGGCAGGCCTTCGATGGCTACACCTTC	CASSLRQAFDGYTF
TRBV27	TRBJ1-1	.	TRBD1	16	TGTGCCAGCAGTCCGATGGTTTGGACAGGGAACACTGAAGCTTTCTTT	CASSPMVWTGNTEAFF
TRBV7-2	TRBJ2-2	.	TRBD2	15	TGTGCCAGCAGCTTTAACGGGGGGGTATACTGGGAGCTGTTTTTT	CASSFNGGVYWELFF
TRBV11-2	TRBJ1-2	.	.	14	TGTGCCAGCAGCCCCGATCGGGGAGCAGGTGGCTACACCTTC	CASSPDRGAGGYTF
TRBV28	TRBJ1-2	.	TRBD1	13	TGTGCCAGCAGCCGAAGGACAGGGGACGGCTACACCTTC	CASSRRTGDGYTF
TRBV12-3/TRBV12-4	TRBJ1-6	once	.	12	TGTGCCAGCAGGGAGGGTTTTTCACCCCTCCACTTT	CASREGFSPLHF
TRBV4-3	TRBJ2-5	.	TRBD2	20	TGCGCCAGCAGCCAAGATCGGGCTGGACTAGCGGGGGAAAGGGACGAGACCCAGTACTTC	CASSQDRAGLAGERDETQYF
TRBV29-1	TRBJ1-1	.	.	14	TGCAGCGTTATGCGGCGAAGCTTGAACACTGAAGCTTTCTTT	CSVMRRSLNTEAFF
TRBV28	TRBJ1-3	.	.	16	TGTGCCAGCAGTTTTCCTCACAGGGTTTATGGAAACACCATATATTTT	CASSFPHRVYGNTIYF